Listed below are T cell receptor beta chains from one sample, sequenced in a study of blood T cell repertoires in COVID-19. Clones were sequenced by immunoSEQ multiplex PCR, and TCRdb holds only the in-frame ones, with some missing. Of around 67,000 clones in the sample, about 89% are singletons; the top ten hold 6.5% to 8.5%. The specimen was peripheral blood. The source of these receptors is a man aged 45 to 65 with active COVID-19. CDR3s include the opening cysteine and the closing phenylalanine or tryptophan. The D gene is left open where the match is weak. Rows may omit the clone size; those that give it use once, few, many or a size class.

V: TRBV6-5; size: many; J: TRBJ2-1; D: TRBD2; CDR3: CASRPTSGTYNEQFF; DNA: TGTGCCAGCAGGCCGACTAGCGGGACCTACAATGAGCAGTTCTTC
V: TRBV19; size: once; J: TRBJ2-7; D: TRBD1; CDR3: CASSSGQLYYEQYF; DNA: TGTGCCAGTAGTTCGGGACAGCTGTACTACGAGCAGTACTTC
V: TRBV6-4; size: .; J: TRBJ1-2; D: TRBD1; CDR3: CASSFDRGKGYTF; DNA: TGTGCCAGCAGTTTCGACAGGGGGAAAGGCTACACCTTC
V: TRBV7-2; size: .; J: TRBJ2-2; D: .; CDR3: CASSLSGRTTGELFF; DNA: TGTGCCAGCAGCTTATCTGGACGGACAACCGGGGAGCTGTTTTTT
V: TRBV27; size: .; J: TRBJ2-7; D: TRBD2; CDR3: CASREGGGLAGNYEQYF; DNA: TGTGCCAGCAGGGAGGGGGGTGGACTAGCGGGAAACTACGAGCAGTACTTC
V: TRBV28; size: .; J: TRBJ1-1; D: TRBD1; CDR3: CASSNTGAEAFF; DNA: TGTGCCAGCAGTAATACAGGGGCTGAAGCTTTCTTT
V: TRBV5-4; size: .; J: TRBJ2-5; D: TRBD2; CDR3: CASSSRLAGLETQYF; DNA: TGTGCCAGCAGCTCCCGACTAGCGGGTCTGGAGACCCAGTACTTC
V: TRBV6-2/TRBV6-3; size: .; J: TRBJ1-5; D: .; CDR3: CASSEGHSNQPQHF; DNA: TGTGCCAGCAGCGAAGGACATAGCAATCAGCCCCAGCATTTT
V: TRBV18; size: .; J: TRBJ2-2; D: TRBD1; CDR3: CASSPDRGTGELFF; DNA: TGTGCCAGCTCACCGGACAGGGGAACCGGGGAGCTGTTTTTT
V: TRBV3-1/TRBV3-2; size: .; J: TRBJ2-2; D: TRBD2; CDR3: CASSQVWGLAGGNTGELFF; DNA: TGTGCCAGCAGCCAAGTCTGGGGACTAGCGGGAGGGAACACCGGGGAGCTGTTTTTT
V: TRBV5-6; size: .; J: TRBJ1-5; D: .; CDR3: CASSWGTNSNQPQHF; DNA: TGTGCCAGCAGCTGGGGGACTAATAGCAATCAGCCCCAGCATTTT
V: TRBV30; size: .; J: TRBJ1-2; D: .; CDR3: CAWSDLLRDSARHYGYTF; DNA: TGTGCCTGGAGTGACCTCCTCCGGGACTCTGCTAGACACTATGGCTACACCTTC
V: TRBV7-8; size: .; J: TRBJ2-3; D: TRBD1; CDR3: CASSLRGRTDTQYF; DNA: TGTGCCAGCAGCTTAAGGGGGCGCACAGATACGCAGTATTTT
V: TRBV7-2; size: .; J: TRBJ2-3; D: .; CDR3: CASRRSTDTQYF; DNA: TGTGCCAGCAGGAGAAGCACAGATACGCAGTATTTT
V: TRBV30; size: .; J: TRBJ2-5; D: TRBD2; CDR3: CAWSPGSGRAETQYF; DNA: TGTGCCTGGAGCCCGGGGAGCGGGAGGGCGGAGACCCAGTACTTC
V: TRBV6-2/TRBV6-3; size: .; J: TRBJ2-6; D: .; CDR3: CASSHYRRDAAGANVLTF; DNA: TGTGCCAGCAGCCACTACCGGAGGGACGCTGCTGGGGCCAACGTCCTGACTTTC
V: TRBV2; size: .; J: TRBJ1-1; D: TRBD1; CDR3: CASRPRQGANTEAFF; DNA: TGTGCCAGCAGGCCGAGACAGGGGGCGAACACTGAAGCTTTCTTT
V: TRBV10-3; size: .; J: TRBJ1-5; D: .; CDR3: CAIKASLGDSNQPQHF; DNA: TGTGCCATCAAGGCCTCCCTGGGAGATAGCAATCAGCCCCAGCATTTT
V: TRBV27; size: .; J: TRBJ1-5; D: TRBD1; CDR3: CASTGDRVQYSNQPQHF; DNA: TGTGCCAGCACCGGGGACAGGGTGCAATATAGCAATCAGCCCCAGCATTTT
V: TRBV19; size: .; J: TRBJ1-1; D: TRBD1; CDR3: CASSIDAGQEAFF; DNA: TGTGCCAGTAGTATAGACGCGGGACAGGAAGCTTTCTTT
V: TRBV14; size: once; J: TRBJ1-1; D: .; CDR3: CASSREMNTEAFF; DNA: TGTGCCAGCAGCCGGGAGATGAACACTGAAGCTTTCTTT
V: TRBV6-5; size: .; J: TRBJ1-1; D: TRBD1; CDR3: CASSSQDRVNTEAFF; DNA: TGTGCCAGCAGTTCTCAGGACAGGGTGAACACTGAAGCTTTCTTT
V: TRBV6-2/TRBV6-3; size: .; J: TRBJ2-5; D: TRBD1; CDR3: CASSFRTGGTRETQYF; DNA: TGTGCCAGCAGTTTCCGGACAGGGGGCACGAGAGAGACCCAGTACTTC
V: TRBV6-6; size: medium-sized; J: TRBJ2-3; D: .; CDR3: CASSYTADTQYF; DNA: TGTGCCAGCAGTTACACGGCAGATACGCAGTATTTT
V: TRBV7-9; size: few; J: TRBJ2-7; D: TRBD1; CDR3: CASSLFGTGGNEQYF; DNA: TGTGCCAGCAGCTTGTTCGGGACAGGGGGTAACGAGCAGTACTTC
V: TRBV15; size: .; J: TRBJ1-2; D: .; CDR3: CATSREGRALYGYTF; DNA: TGTGCCACCAGCAGGGAGGGACGGGCCCTCTATGGCTACACCTTC
V: TRBV12-3/TRBV12-4; size: many; J: TRBJ1-5; D: .; CDR3: CASSLQVNQPQHF; DNA: TGTGCCAGCAGTTTACAGGTTAATCAGCCCCAGCATTTT
V: TRBV19; size: .; J: TRBJ2-3; D: TRBD2; CDR3: CASSIRAGGTDTQYF; DNA: TGTGCCAGTAGTATAAGAGCGGGGGGCACAGATACGCAGTATTTT